The 6 T cell receptor beta chains listed next were all sequenced from one sample in a study of a mutant IDH1 vaccine in newly diagnosed glioma. TCRdb's copy holds only in-frame clones and misses some; the assay was immunoSEQ multiplex PCR. The data contain over 30,000 clones, over 75% of them singletons. No cognate antigen is known for these TCRs. Regarding time point: week 47, end of study. The vaccine gave 300 ug of a 20-mer mutant IDH1 peptide subcutaneously per dose. Sample: PBMCs, taken from a glioma patient whose treatment included an IDH1 peptide vaccine. All receptors come from a woman in her forties with glioma.

The J gene is TRBJ2-5, the V gene TRBV5-8, with D possibly being TRBD1 (5 bases). Trimming left V 0 bases short and J 5 bases short, with 8 bases between. The CDR3 is 13 amino acids. CDR1 and CDR2 from the germline V gene are SGHTS and YDEGEE. The CDR3 sequence is CASSLEGPETQYF. The CDR3 region has the DNA TGTGCCAGCAGCTTGGAGGGGCCGGAGACCCAGTACTTC.

This clone has just one count. The V and J genes are TRBV6-1 and TRBJ2-5; a weak D match, TRBD2 (6 bases). This CDR3 is 15 amino acids long. Germline loops: CDR1 MNHNS, CDR2 SASEGT. Trimming removed 6 bases from V and 1 base from J, with 15 bases in between. In DNA form, the CDR3 reads TGTGCCAGCAGCCTACACCGGGACTTCCAAGAGACCCAGTACTTC. The encoded protein is CASSLHRDFQETQYF.

The V call is TRBV19, the J call TRBJ1-5; TRBD1 is a possible D gene (6 bases). In germline, CDR1 is LNHDA, CDR2 SQIVND (reference sequence). The length of the CDR3 is 14 residues. Trimming took off 6 bases at V and 4 bases at J, with 13 bases between the two ends. In DNA form, the CDR3 reads TGTGCCAGTAGGCCAGACAGGCCGAATCAGCCCCAGCATTTT. Translated, it gives CASRPDRPNQPQHF.

V and J are TRBV18 and TRBJ2-3; 11 nucleotides line up with TRBD2. Germline V CDR1 and CDR2: KGHSH, LQKENI. The CDR3 covers 18 residues. Losses at the gene ends were 3 bases for V and 5 bases for J; bases not matched to a gene: 13. CDR3 sequence (DNA): TGTGCCAGCTCACCCCTTCAGGCTAGCGGGGGGCGCGGAGATACGCAGTATTTT. It encodes CASSPLQASGGRGDTQYF.

The chain combines TRBV4-2 with TRBJ1-3; weak D call: TRBD1 (6 bases). V was cut by 0 bases and J by 7 bases, with 16 bases left in between. The germline V gene has CDR1 LGHNA and CDR2 YNFKEQ. The CDR3 consists of 16 residues. The CDR3: CASSQDPQGLANTIYF. DNA for the CDR3: TGTGCCAGCAGCCAAGATCCACAGGGACTTGCGAACACCATATATTTT.

This chain connects TRBV10-1 to TRBJ2-3; no firm D call. The V gene lost 6 bases and the J gene lost 0 bases, with 10 bases spanning the gap. CDR3 length: 14 amino acids. Germline V gene lookup returns CDR1 WNHNN and CDR2 SYGVQD (reference sequence). The CDR3 protein is CASSSYTSTDTQYF. The CDR3 DNA reads as TGCGCCAGCAGCTCGTACACTAGCACAGATACGCAGTATTTT.